This is a list of T cell receptor beta chains from one sample in a study of T cells in narcolepsy. Assay: immunoSEQ multiplex PCR; the TCRdb copy retains only in-frame clones and omits some. The sample consists of 30,000 or so clones, 65% to 90% of them appearing once. The sequenced sample consisted of CD45RA- memory CD4+ T cells from PBMCs. Receptors were obtained from a human donor with narcolepsy. The conserved cysteine and the conserved F or W are not part of the CDR3 here.

CDR3 length	V gene	J gene	CDR3 protein
11	TRBV28	TRBJ2-7	ASTSLTGYEQY
15	TRBV7-6	TRBJ1-1	ASSLGMRVRRRTEAF
13	TRBV5-1	TRBJ1-2	ASSLGDLAGYGYT
13	TRBV29-1	TRBJ2-1	SGGQGSSSYNEQF
13	TRBV5-1	TRBJ1-6	ASSPEGTGNSPLH
9	TRBV20-1	TRBJ1-4	SAEFNEKLF
12	TRBV29-1	TRBJ2-1	SVRSRQGSNEQF
13	TRBV6-1	TRBJ1-6	ASRPPGDRDSPLH
12	TRBV19	TRBJ1-2	ASSNSARELGYT
13	TRBV9	TRBJ1-1	ASSVVQGRYSEAF
13	TRBV19	TRBJ1-1	ASRKTAATDTEAF
11	TRBV30	TRBJ1-5	AWSVGGNQPQH
10	TRBV28	TRBJ2-3	ASSLLADTQY
10	TRBV6-5	TRBJ1-2	ASRQGVYGYT
14	TRBV13	TRBJ2-3	ASRRGEGGLTDTQY
12	TRBV27	TRBJ2-5	ASHGGSSFETQY
12	TRBV7-3	TRBJ1-5	ASSLVRVDQPQH
13	TRBV30	TRBJ1-5	AWSRGVYSNQPQH
12	TRBV30	TRBJ1-3	AWSVRGNVNTIY
12	TRBV27	TRBJ1-5	ASSFTGLGQPQH